A selection of T cell receptor beta chains follows, all from one sample in a study of blood T cell repertoires in COVID-19. Clones were read by immunoSEQ multiplex PCR, and TCRdb kept only the in-frame ones, dropping some. The sample holds about 40,000 clones, approximately 83% seen once. The sample taken for sequencing was peripheral blood. The receptors stem from a woman aged 60-75 years with acute or convalescent COVID-19. Both conserved end residues are part of each CDR3. The order of the fields is CDR3 DNA, CDR3 protein, D gene, CDR3 length, J gene, clone size, V gene. D genes are given only for firm matches. Rows may omit the clone size; those that give it use once, few, many or a size class.

TGTGCCAGCAGCCAATCACTAGCGGGGGCCTCCTACGAGCAGTACTTC CASSQSLAGASYEQYF TRBD2 16 TRBJ2-7 - TRBV4-2
TGTGCCAGCTCATCTCGGACTAGCGGGGCCAGAGCGACCCAGTACTTC CASSSRTSGARATQYF TRBD2 16 TRBJ2-5 - TRBV18
TGTGCCAGCAAGTCCAAAACAGTACATAACACTGAAGCTTTCTTT CASKSKTVHNTEAFF - 15 TRBJ1-1 - TRBV28
TGTGCTAGCAGCGTACAGGGTTCGTTCGCGGAGACCCAGTACTTC CASSVQGSFAETQYF - 15 TRBJ2-5 - TRBV7-7
TGTGCCAGCAGGAAGCGGCCCGGGGAGCTGTTTTTT CASRKRPGELFF - 12 TRBJ2-2 - TRBV12-3/TRBV12-4
TGTGCCAGCAGCTTGGGAGAAACGTCAGATACGCAGTATTTT CASSLGETSDTQYF - 14 TRBJ2-3 - TRBV7-6
TGTGCCAGCAGTTACAGGGCAGGGGGAAACACTGAAGCTTTCTTT CASSYRAGGNTEAFF TRBD1 15 TRBJ1-1 - TRBV6-5
TGCGCCAGCGGCGAGAAAGCTGGGACAGGGGTTGAGACCCAGTACTTC CASGEKAGTGVETQYF TRBD1 16 TRBJ2-5 - TRBV5-1
TGTGCCTGTCGGACAGGGGTATCCTATAATTCACCCCTCCACTTT CACRTGVSYNSPLHF TRBD1 15 TRBJ1-6 - TRBV30
TGTGCCAGCAGTTCAGCCACCAGGGGTTCCTACGAGCAGTACTTC CASSSATRGSYEQYF - 15 TRBJ2-7 - TRBV6-5
TGTGCCATCAGTGTCGGGACAGCCATAACCTACAATGAGCAGTTCTTC CAISVGTAITYNEQFF TRBD1 16 TRBJ2-1 - TRBV10-3
TGTGCCAGCAGCCTCACGCAGAACCCAGAGACCCAGTACTTC CASSLTQNPETQYF - 14 TRBJ2-5 - TRBV5-5
TGTGCCAGCAGTTTTACGACAGGGGATGGCTACACCTTC CASSFTTGDGYTF TRBD1 13 TRBJ1-2 once TRBV27
TGTGCCAGCAGTCGCAGGCATTTGAGTTCACCCCTCCACTTT CASSRRHLSSPLHF - 14 TRBJ1-6 - TRBV27